A selection of T cell receptor beta chains follows, all from one sample in a study of blood T cell repertoires in COVID-19. Here immunoSEQ multiplex PCR was the method, and the copy in TCRdb shows in-frame clones only, minus some. There are 250,000 or so clones in the sample; about 82% occur only once, and roughly 2% lies in the top ten. The sequenced sample consisted of PBMCs or T cells enriched from blood (not recorded which). These TCRs come from a woman in her 50s who had recovered from COVID-19. The CDR3 runs from the conserved cysteine through the conserved F or W. D genes are given only for firm matches. Expanded clones are given a class, and other clones once, few, many or no size at all.

j_call	v_call	clone_size	d_call	cdr3_nt	cdr3_aa
TRBJ2-7	TRBV11-1	.	.	TGTGCCAGCAGCTTAGCAGGCGGGTCCGAGCAGTACTTC	CASSLAGGSEQYF
TRBJ2-3	TRBV5-1	few	.	TGCGCCAGCGGAAAGGCGGCTTCTAGCACAGATACGCAGTATTTT	CASGKAASSTDTQYF
TRBJ2-2	TRBV12-3/TRBV12-4	.	.	TGTGCCAGCATATCCGGGGAGCTGTTTTTT	CASISGELFF
TRBJ1-2	TRBV5-6	few	.	TGTGCCAGCAGCGAGCCCACGATGGCGGGCTATGGCTACACCTTC	CASSEPTMAGYGYTF
TRBJ1-5	TRBV5-3	.	.	TGTGCCAGAAGCTTCGCTCACAGTTTTTTGCATCAGCCCCAGCATTTT	CARSFAHSFLHQPQHF
TRBJ2-1	TRBV5-1	.	.	TGCGCCAGCAGCTTGGACCGCGGGATAAGGACCTACAATGAGCAGTTCTTC	CASSLDRGIRTYNEQFF
TRBJ1-5	TRBV7-2	.	.	TGTGCCAGCAGCTTAGACACTAAACGTAGCCAGCCCCAGCATTTT	CASSLDTKRSQPQHF
TRBJ1-1	TRBV7-9	.	.	TGTGCCAGCAGCTTCACCAGGAACACTGAAGCTTTCTTT	CASSFTRNTEAFF
TRBJ1-4	TRBV7-8	.	TRBD1	TGTGCCAGCAGCTCGCGGACAGGGCGGGAAAAACTGTTTTTT	CASSSRTGREKLFF
TRBJ1-2	TRBV24-1	.	TRBD1	TGTGCCACCAGACCCACTAGGACAGGGTGGAGCATGTGTGGCTACACCTTC	CATRPTRTGWSMCGYTF
TRBJ2-7	TRBV10-3	few	.	TGTGCCATCAGTGAGTCCGGAGAAGTCCAGTACGAGCAGTACTTC	CAISESGEVQYEQYF
TRBJ2-2	TRBV4-2	.	TRBD2	TGTGCCAGCAGCCAAGATCTAGCGGGAGGCAACCGGGAGCTGTTTTTT	CASSQDLAGGNRELFF
TRBJ2-3	TRBV7-3	.	TRBD2	TGTGCCAGCAGCTTATCAGGCGGGAGCGGAGATACGCAGTATTTT	CASSLSGGSGDTQYF
TRBJ2-7	TRBV4-3	.	TRBD2	TGCGCCAGCAGCCAAGATGATGGACTAGCCTACGAGCAGTACTTC	CASSQDDGLAYEQYF
TRBJ2-5	TRBV9	.	.	TGTGCCAGCAGCGTAGAGGGGAGGGAGACCCAGTACTTC	CASSVEGRETQYF
TRBJ2-7	TRBV7-9	.	TRBD1	TGTGCCAGCAGCCGGACAGGGCCGCCCTACGAGCAGTACTTC	CASSRTGPPYEQYF
TRBJ2-1	TRBV30	.	.	TGTGCCTGGAGTGTACTTTCGTCGGGACTTAACCCCAATGAGCAGTTCTTC	CAWSVLSSGLNPNEQFF
TRBJ1-4	TRBV30	few	TRBD1	TGTGCCTGGAGGGCACAGGGGACTAATGAAAAACTGTTTTTT	CAWRAQGTNEKLFF
TRBJ2-1	TRBV19	.	TRBD2	TGTGCCAGTAGTATTCGGAGCGGGGGGGCAAATGAGCAGTTCTTC	CASSIRSGGANEQFF
TRBJ2-5	TRBV6-5	few	TRBD1	TGTGCCAGCAGTTACGGCCAGGGGGCTAAGGAGACCCAGTACTTC	CASSYGQGAKETQYF
TRBJ2-7	TRBV7-3	.	TRBD2	TGTGCCAGCAGCTTAATAGCTAGCGGGCTGGAGGGGCAGTACTTC	CASSLIASGLEGQYF
TRBJ2-3	TRBV3-1/TRBV3-2	.	.	TGTGCCAGCAGCCATCTCGGGGGAGCGCAGTATTTT	CASSHLGGAQYF
TRBJ2-2	TRBV12-3/TRBV12-4	.	.	TGTGCCAGCAGTTTTTTCCCGGGCGGGGAGCTGTTTTTT	CASSFFPGGELFF
TRBJ2-7	TRBV19	.	.	TGTGCCAGTAGTCAACAGATCGCCTACGAGCAGTACTTC	CASSQQIAYEQYF
TRBJ2-1	TRBV7-2	.	.	TGTGCCAGCAGCGTACAGCATACAATCAATGAGCAGTTCTTC	CASSVQHTINEQFF
TRBJ2-7	TRBV10-3	.	TRBD2	TGTGCCATCAGTGGGGGGTTTAGCGGGATGAGCTCCTACGAGCAGTACTTC	CAISGGFSGMSSYEQYF
TRBJ2-1	TRBV24-1	.	TRBD1	TGTGCCACCAGTGATCCGGGACAGATCAATGAGCAGTTCTTC	CATSDPGQINEQFF
TRBJ1-1	TRBV7-3	.	.	TGTGCCAGCAGCGGGGCGGCGAACACTGAAGCTTTCTTT	CASSGAANTEAFF
TRBJ2-7	TRBV11-2	.	.	TGTGCCAGCAGCTTAGACTACCCGAGCTCCTACGAGCAGTACTTC	CASSLDYPSSYEQYF
TRBJ1-1	TRBV20-1	.	.	TGCAGTGCTTTGACTCCGCAGCAAGCTTTCTTT	CSALTPQQAFF
TRBJ2-7	TRBV7-2	.	TRBD2	TGTGCCAGCACCGCTCAAAGATCCGGGACTAGCGGGTTCGAGCAGTACTTC	CASTAQRSGTSGFEQYF
TRBJ1-5	TRBV15	.	.	TGTGCCACCAGTATGGGAACAGGGCATCAGCCCCAGCATTTT	CATSMGTGHQPQHF
TRBJ2-5	TRBV5-5	once	TRBD2	TGTGCCAGCAGCCGGAGCGGGGGAAAACAAGAGACCCAGTACTTC	CASSRSGGKQETQYF
TRBJ2-2	TRBV3-1/TRBV3-2	.	.	TGTGCCAGCAGCCCGACAGGGAACACCGGGGAGCTGTTTTTT	CASSPTGNTGELFF
TRBJ1-6	TRBV19	.	.	TGTGCCAGTAGCCTCAGGAATTCACCCCTCCACTTT	CASSLRNSPLHF